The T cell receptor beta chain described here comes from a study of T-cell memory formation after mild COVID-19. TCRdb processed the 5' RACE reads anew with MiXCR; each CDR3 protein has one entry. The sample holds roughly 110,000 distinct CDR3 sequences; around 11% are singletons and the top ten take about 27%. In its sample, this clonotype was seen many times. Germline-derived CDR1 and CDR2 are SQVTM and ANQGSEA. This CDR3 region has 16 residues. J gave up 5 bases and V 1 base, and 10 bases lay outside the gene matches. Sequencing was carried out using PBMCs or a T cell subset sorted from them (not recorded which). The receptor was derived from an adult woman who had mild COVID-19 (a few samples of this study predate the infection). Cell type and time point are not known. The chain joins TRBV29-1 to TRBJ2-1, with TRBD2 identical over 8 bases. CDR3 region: CSVEGLAGSLNNEQFF. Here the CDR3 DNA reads TGCAGCGTTGAAGGGTTAGCGGGAAGTTTAAACAATGAGCAGTTCTTC.